This is a list of T cell receptor beta chains from one sample in a study of T cell changes during pregnancy in multiple sclerosis. Libraries were prepared by immunoSEQ multiplex PCR; TCRdb keeps only in-frame clonotypes and omits some of them. The sample has 55,000 to 65,000 clones, approximately 90% seen once. This specimen consisted of peripheral blood, obtained in the first trimester of pregnancy. These receptors all stem from a female donor in good health, enrolled as a control in a pregnancy study. CDR3s include the opening cysteine and the closing phenylalanine or tryptophan. Fields, in order: CDR3 protein, CDR3 DNA, J gene, D gene, clone size, CDR3 length, V gene. The D gene is left open where the match is weak. Expanded clones are given a class, and other clones once, few, many or no size at all.

CASVGEGNTGELFF,TGTGCCTCCGTAGGGGAGGGAAACACCGGGGAGCTGTTTTTT,TRBJ2-2,TRBD2,once,14,TRBV30
CASRGQMNTEAFF,TGTGCCAGCAGGGGACAGATGAACACTGAAGCTTTCTTT,TRBJ1-1,TRBD1,.,13,TRBV6-5
CASSPLGANQPQHF,TGTGCCAGCAGCCCACTGGGGGCCAATCAGCCCCAGCATTTT,TRBJ1-5,.,once,14,TRBV5-8
CAWRDPWTGGWNSPLHF,TGTGCCTGGAGGGACCCTTGGACAGGGGGCTGGAATTCACCCCTCCACTTT,TRBJ1-6,TRBD1,once,17,TRBV30
CASSYSGQGSYRELFF,TGTGCCAGCAGTTACTCGGGACAGGGGAGTTACCGGGAGCTGTTTTTT,TRBJ2-2,TRBD1,.,16,TRBV6-5
CASSYGTGRRETQYF,TGTGCCAGCAGTTACGGGACAGGGAGGAGGGAGACCCAGTACTTC,TRBJ2-5,TRBD1,once,15,TRBV6-5
CASSLAWGLAAGNTQYF,TGTGCCAGCAGCTTGGCCTGGGGACTAGCGGCCGGAAATACGCAGTATTTT,TRBJ2-3,TRBD2,.,17,TRBV5-4
CASRPDSPILHEQFF,TGCGCCAGCAGGCCTGACAGTCCGATTCTCCATGAGCAGTTCTTC,TRBJ2-1,.,.,15,TRBV5-1
CASSLGSGGQGPDTQYF,TGCGCCAGCAGCCTAGGATCTGGGGGACAGGGGCCAGATACGCAGTATTTT,TRBJ2-3,TRBD1,.,17,TRBV4-1
CSATSNTEAFF,TGCAGCGCAACTTCGAACACTGAAGCTTTCTTT,TRBJ1-1,.,.,11,TRBV29-1
CAWSVRQDGSPLHF,TGTGCCTGGAGTGTACGACAGGACGGTTCACCCCTCCACTTT,TRBJ1-6,.,.,14,TRBV30
CASHSPGSTGELFF,TGTGCCAGCCACTCTCCAGGGTCTACCGGGGAGCTGTTTTTT,TRBJ2-2,.,.,14,TRBV9
CARQGLAYEQYF,TGTGCCAGGCAGGGCTTGGCCTACGAGCAGTACTTC,TRBJ2-7,.,few,12,TRBV2
CASSQPSTAYNEQFF,TGTGCCAGCAGTCAACCTTCGACAGCTTACAATGAGCAGTTCTTC,TRBJ2-1,.,.,15,TRBV2
CASSLLAGIDTQYF,TGTGCCAGCAGCTTATTAGCGGGGATTGATACGCAGTATTTT,TRBJ2-3,TRBD2,.,14,TRBV11-3
CASSEDRGPGEQYF,TGTGCCAGCAGTGAGGACAGGGGGCCGGGTGAGCAGTACTTC,TRBJ2-7,TRBD1,.,14,TRBV2
CAWTQDRGYTEAFF,TGTGCCTGGACCCAGGACAGGGGATACACTGAAGCTTTCTTT,TRBJ1-1,TRBD1,.,14,TRBV30
CASSPDRGRGTEAFF,TGTGCCAGCAGCCCAGACAGGGGGCGGGGCACTGAAGCTTTCTTT,TRBJ1-1,TRBD1,.,15,TRBV7-2
CASSPLTTSVGPNEQYF,TGTGCCAGCAGCCCACTAACTACTAGCGTCGGTCCTAACGAGCAGTACTTC,TRBJ2-7,TRBD2,.,17,TRBV4-2
CASSETGEGEQFF,TGTGCCAGCAGCGAGACAGGGGAAGGTGAGCAGTTCTTC,TRBJ2-1,TRBD1,few,13,TRBV6-4
CATSSTDRGREAFF,TGTGCCACCAGCTCGACCGACAGGGGGCGGGAAGCTTTCTTT,TRBJ1-1,TRBD1,.,14,TRBV15
CASRLPGNSLAETQYF,TGTGCCAGCAGGTTACCGGGTAATAGCCTCGCAGAGACCCAGTACTTC,TRBJ2-5,.,.,16,TRBV7-3
CSAQTEETQYF,TGCAGTGCCCAGACAGAAGAGACCCAGTACTTC,TRBJ2-5,.,.,11,TRBV20-1
CASSYGGRAAYEQYF,TGTGCCAGCAGTTACGGAGGGAGAGCCGCCTACGAGCAGTACTTC,TRBJ2-7,.,.,15,TRBV6-5
CASSLDGTSGGLALNEQFF,TGTGCCAGCAGCTTGGATGGGACTAGCGGGGGGCTTGCTCTCAATGAGCAGTTCTTC,TRBJ2-1,TRBD2,.,19,TRBV5-6
CASSGDLARTDTQYF,TGTGCCAGCAGCGGCGACTTAGCAAGAACAGATACGCAGTATTTT,TRBJ2-3,.,.,15,TRBV7-9
CASSLGGGTVSGANVLTF,TGCGCCAGCAGCTTGGGTGGAGGAACGGTTTCTGGGGCCAACGTCCTGACTTTC,TRBJ2-6,.,.,18,TRBV5-1
CASAASISTDTQYF,TGTGCCAGCGCTGCCTCTATCAGCACAGATACGCAGTATTTT,TRBJ2-3,.,.,14,TRBV6-1
CASSLTGGPTYEQYF,TGTGCCAGTAGTCTTACAGGGGGCCCAACATACGAGCAGTACTTC,TRBJ2-7,TRBD1,once,15,TRBV19
CASRRGDDTEAFF,TGTGCCAGCAGGCGGGGGGATGACACTGAAGCTTTCTTT,TRBJ1-1,.,.,13,TRBV7-8
CASSRSGGNGGAKNIQYF,TGTGCCAGCAGCCGCAGCGGAGGGAACGGAGGGGCCAAAAACATTCAGTACTTC,TRBJ2-4,.,.,18,TRBV4-2
CASSPLLAGGDEQFF,TGTGCCAGCAGCCCCCTACTAGCGGGGGGCGATGAGCAGTTCTTC,TRBJ2-1,TRBD2,once,15,TRBV4-2
CASSTAGSNTEAFF,TGTGCCAGCAGCACCGCCGGGTCTAACACTGAAGCTTTCTTT,TRBJ1-1,.,.,14,TRBV5-4
CASSQSTSGGSYEQYF,TGTGCCAGTAGCCAATCCACTAGCGGGGGGTCCTACGAGCAGTACTTC,TRBJ2-7,TRBD2,.,16,TRBV19
CASSQVRIIRDYGYTF,TGTGCCAGCAGCCAAGTGCGAATAATCCGGGACTATGGCTACACCTTC,TRBJ1-2,.,.,16,TRBV14
CASSPRGGPTLDTQYF,TGTGCCAGCAGTCCCCGGGGGGGGCCCACACTAGATACGCAGTATTTT,TRBJ2-3,TRBD2,.,16,TRBV27
CASSFNSGDLEEQYF,TGCGCCAGCAGCTTTAATAGCGGGGACCTTGAAGAGCAGTACTTC,TRBJ2-7,TRBD2,.,15,TRBV5-1
CASSLTESTNEKLFF,TGTGCCAGCAGCTTAACAGAGTCAACTAATGAAAAACTGTTTTTT,TRBJ1-4,.,.,15,TRBV7-9
CASSYSRTGKNEQYF,TGTGCCAGCAGTTACTCCAGGACAGGGAAGAACGAGCAGTACTTC,TRBJ2-7,TRBD1,.,15,TRBV6-5
CASSSTGTGGVGELFF,TGTGCCAGCAGCTCCACCGGGACAGGCGGGGTCGGGGAGCTGTTTTTT,TRBJ2-2,TRBD1,.,16,TRBV7-8
CASSQDFRATEAFF,TGTGCCAGCAGCCAAGATTTCAGGGCAACTGAAGCTTTCTTT,TRBJ1-1,.,.,14,TRBV14
CASSSSGGTDTQYF,TGCGCCAGCAGCTCCTCAGGGGGCACAGATACGCAGTATTTT,TRBJ2-3,.,.,14,TRBV5-1
CSGLKTEAFF,TGCAGCGGACTAAAGACTGAAGCTTTCTTT,TRBJ1-1,.,once,10,TRBV29-1
CATWAPVQGNIQYF,TGTGCCACCTGGGCCCCTGTCCAAGGCAACATTCAGTACTTC,TRBJ2-4,.,.,14,TRBV9
CAWNRRGTGELFF,TGTGCCTGGAACAGACGGGGAACCGGGGAGCTGTTTTTT,TRBJ2-2,.,.,13,TRBV30
CASSGGFLYEQYF,TGTGCCAGCAGTGGGGGCTTTCTTTACGAGCAGTACTTC,TRBJ2-7,.,.,13,TRBV27
CASGLVIAGGPPDTQYF,TGTGCTAGTGGTTTAGTGATAGCGGGGGGGCCCCCAGATACGCAGTATTTT,TRBJ2-3,TRBD2,.,17,TRBV12-5
CAVRDSMNTEAFF,TGTGCCGTAAGGGACAGCATGAACACTGAAGCTTTCTTT,TRBJ1-1,TRBD1,.,13,TRBV19
CAWSEAGLRHDTQYF,TGTGCCTGGAGTGAGGCGGGACTAAGGCATGATACGCAGTATTTT,TRBJ2-3,TRBD2,.,15,TRBV30
CSVDRGRLGIDEQFF,TGCAGCGTTGATAGAGGGCGACTAGGGATTGATGAGCAGTTCTTC,TRBJ2-1,.,once,15,TRBV29-1
CASRETGGYTF,TGTGCCAGCAGGGAAACAGGTGGCTACACCTTC,TRBJ1-2,.,.,11,TRBV2
CASSLSRDYNEQFF,TGTGCCAGCAGCTTATCCAGGGACTACAATGAGCAGTTCTTC,TRBJ2-1,.,.,14,TRBV7-3
CASSQEGAPDYSPLHF,TGCGCCAGCAGCCAAGAGGGGGCTCCCGACTATTCACCCCTCCACTTT,TRBJ1-6,.,.,16,TRBV4-1
CASSGGQAYEQYF,TGCGCCAGCAGCGGAGGACAGGCCTACGAGCAGTACTTC,TRBJ2-7,TRBD1,few,13,TRBV5-1
CASSLRGLAANSDTQYF,TGTGCCAGCAGCTTAAGGGGACTAGCGGCGAATAGCGATACGCAGTATTTT,TRBJ2-3,TRBD2,.,17,TRBV7-3
CASSWQLTGQGAYEQYF,TGTGCCAGCAGCTGGCAACTCACGGGACAGGGGGCTTACGAGCAGTACTTC,TRBJ2-7,TRBD1,.,17,TRBV7-6
CASSEGEGFYEQYF,TGTGCCAGCAGCGAGGGGGAGGGTTTCTACGAGCAGTACTTC,TRBJ2-7,.,.,14,TRBV9
CASSPDGRGISYEQYF,TGTGCCAGCTCACCAGATGGCAGGGGGATATCCTACGAGCAGTACTTC,TRBJ2-7,TRBD1,.,16,TRBV18
CASSPRSSYNSPLHF,TGTGCCAGCTCACCTAGGAGCTCCTATAATTCACCCCTCCACTTT,TRBJ1-6,.,.,15,TRBV18
CASRDRDRVNHEQFF,TGTGCCAGCAGGGACCGGGACAGGGTTAACCATGAGCAGTTCTTC,TRBJ2-1,TRBD1,once,15,TRBV2